The 14 T cell receptor beta chains below were found in one sample sequenced in a study of cytomegalovirus exposure and HLA in healthy donors. This PCR relied on a set of 60 Vbeta primers and 13 Jbeta primers. The protocol was immunoSEQ multiplex PCR, while the TCRdb copy is restricted to in-frame clones and leaves out a portion. The table includes around 120,000 clones, around 60% detected once. Sequenced sample: PBMCs. The receptor source for this set is a middle-aged woman in good health and CMV-seropositive.

V and J are TRBV9 and TRBJ2-3, with 9 bases identical to TRBD2. In germline, CDR1 is SGDLS, CDR2 YYNGEE. The CDR3 consists of 16 residues. The V segment lost 6 bases and the J segment 3 bases; nucleotides outside the gene matches: 11. The chain's CDR3 is CASNPVGSGRTDTQYF. The CDR3 DNA is TGTGCCAGCAATCCCGTGGGTAGCGGGAGAACAGATACGCAGTATTTT.

In nucleotides, the CDR3 is TGTGCCAGCAGTGAAGGGCCGGGACAGGGGGCATGGGATACGCAGTATTTT. Translation: CASSEGPGQGAWDTQYF. The rearrangement links TRBV6-1 to TRBJ2-3, with 12 bases fitting TRBD1. Germline V gene data show CDR1 as MNHNS and CDR2 as SASEGT. The CDR3 contains 17 residues. With 1 base clipped from V and 6 bases from J, the junction kept 8 bases outside the gene matches.

V usage is TRBV19 and J usage is TRBJ2-3; D is ambiguous. The CDR3 spans 13 residues. V was trimmed by 7 bases and J by 5 bases, leaving 13 bases between them. Germline CDR1 is LNHDA and CDR2 is SQIVND (reference sequence). For the CDR3, the DNA is TGTGCCAGTACCTCCTATGCAAAAGATACGCAGTATTTT. It encodes CASTSYAKDTQYF. Variable domain in full (rest from reference TRBV19 and TRBJ2-3): DGGITQSPKYLFRKEGQNVTLSCEQNLNHDAMYWYRQDPGQGLRLIYYSQIVNDFQKGDIAEGYSVSREKKESFPLTVTSAQKNPTAFYLCASTSYAKDTQYFGPGTRLTVL.

CDR3 sequence (DNA): TGTGCCAGCAGCTACCAATGGGACTATCGGGGGACCCAGTACTTC. As protein: CASSYQWDYRGTQYF. The genes are TRBV5-4 and TRBJ2-5; 7 bases align to TRBD2. This CDR3 region has 15 residues. Germline V gives CDR1 SGHNT, CDR2 YYREEE (reference sequence). With V trimmed by 3 bases and J by 7 bases, 12 bases remained unmatched.

This chain links TRBV7-2 with TRBJ2-7, with 9 bases matching TRBD1. Germline CDR1 is SGHTA and CDR2 is FQGNSA. V dropped 4 bases and J dropped 4; count of bases not matched to a gene: 8. This CDR3 comprises 15 residues. The CDR3 sequence: CASSSKTGGVYEQYF. DNA of the CDR3: TGTGCCAGCAGCTCAAAGACAGGGGGTGTGTACGAGCAGTACTTC.

The chain employs TRBV7-9 and TRBJ2-6; D unclear. Per germline, CDR1 SEHNR and CDR2 FQNEAQ (reference sequence). V shed 1 base and J shed 4 bases, with 14 bases lying between them. This CDR3 has 17 amino acids. DNA for the CDR3: TGTGCCAGCAGCTTAGTAGGTGCCCTCAGGGGGGCCAACGTCCTGACTTTC. Residues: CASSLVGALRGANVLTF.

The chain combines TRBV18 with TRBJ2-1, with 12 positions matching TRBD2. Germline V lookup: CDR1 KGHSH, CDR2 LQKENI. The CDR3 totals 16 residues. V was pared by 1 base and J by 6 bases, with 4 bases of the junction left unmatched. Written as DNA, the CDR3 is TGTGCCAGCTCACCACGCGGGACTAGCGGGTTCAATGAGCAGTTCTTC. Its protein is CASSPRGTSGFNEQFF.

This clone was seen only a few times. In nucleotides, the CDR3 is TGTGCCAGCAGTGGGCAGGGGACGGACAACTATGGCTACACCTTC. Its protein product is CASSGQGTDNYGYTF. The chain recombines TRBV25-1 with TRBJ1-2; tentatively, D is TRBD1 (6 bases). The germline gives CDR1 MGHDK, CDR2 SYGVNS. The CDR3 sequence is 15 residues long. V was cut by 4 bases and J by 2 bases, with 14 bases left in between.

The chain combines TRBV7-2 with TRBJ2-2; perhaps TRBD2 as D (5 bases). Germline V lookup: CDR1 SGHTA, CDR2 FQGNSA. V was trimmed by 3 bases and J by 4 bases, leaving 21 bases between them. The CDR3 is 18 amino acids. The CDR3 DNA reads as TGTGCCAGCAGCTTGGCTACAGCTATGGGGAGTCTCACCGGGGAGCTGTTTTTT. This translates into CASSLATAMGSLTGELFF. The variable domain in full, completed from reference TRBV7-2 and TRBJ2-2, reads GAGVSQSPSNKVTEKGKDVELRCDPISGHTALYWYRQSLGQGLEFLIYFQGNSAPDKSGLPSDRFSAERTGGSVSTLTIQRTQQEDSAVYLCASSLATAMGSLTGELFFGEGSRLTVL.

This chain joins TRBV30 and TRBJ2-1; TRBD2 matches at 12 bases. This CDR3 has 15 residues. V gave up 0 bases and J gave up 4 bases; unmatched junction bases: 1. Per germline, CDR1 GTSNPN and CDR2 SVGIG (reference sequence). CDR3 in DNA: TGTGCCTGGAGTGTAGGGACTAGCGGGTACAATGAGCAGTTCTTC. Residues: CAWSVGTSGYNEQFF.

This clone has a single count. The J gene is TRBJ2-3, the V gene TRBV19; D might be TRBD2 (6 bases). Germline V gene lookup returns CDR1 LNHDA and CDR2 SQIVND (reference sequence). The germline V and J ends were trimmed by 1 base and 14 bases, with 13 bases remaining between them. The CDR3 contains 12 residues. Written as DNA, the CDR3 is TGTGCCAGTAGTATAGGGGCGGGACCGGCGTATTTT. It codes for CASSIGAGPAYF.

This clone was counted between two and nine times. The rearrangement joins TRBV7-2 to TRBJ1-1; TRBD1 might be the D (6 bases). The V and J ends lost 4 bases and 5 bases respectively, with 8 bases between them. CDR1 is SGHTA and CDR2 is FQGNSA in the germline V gene. The CDR3 length is 12 residues. CDR3 sequence: CASSSDSTEAFF. The DNA for the CDR3 is TGTGCCAGCAGCTCGGACAGTACTGAAGCTTTCTTT.

The chain is built from TRBV6-5 and TRBJ1-1; D is possibly TRBD1 (6 bases). V lost 5 bases and J lost 1, with 14 bases in between. The length of the CDR3 is 15 residues. Germline CDR1 reads MNHEY; CDR2 reads SVGAGI. CDR3 nucleotide sequence: TGTGCCAGCAGTCCACGGGGACACCGGAACACTGAAGCTTTCTTT. Its protein is CASSPRGHRNTEAFF.

V usage is TRBV2 and J usage is TRBJ2-7; weak D call: TRBD2 (7 bases). The germline V and J ends were trimmed by 9 bases and 5 bases, with 20 bases remaining between them. The germline CDR1 and CDR2 sequences are SNHLY and FYNNEI. The CDR3 is 14 residues long. In DNA form, the CDR3 reads TGTGCCAGAGGGGGGGCGACCGATGCCCACGAGCAGTACTTC. Its protein is CARGGATDAHEQYF.